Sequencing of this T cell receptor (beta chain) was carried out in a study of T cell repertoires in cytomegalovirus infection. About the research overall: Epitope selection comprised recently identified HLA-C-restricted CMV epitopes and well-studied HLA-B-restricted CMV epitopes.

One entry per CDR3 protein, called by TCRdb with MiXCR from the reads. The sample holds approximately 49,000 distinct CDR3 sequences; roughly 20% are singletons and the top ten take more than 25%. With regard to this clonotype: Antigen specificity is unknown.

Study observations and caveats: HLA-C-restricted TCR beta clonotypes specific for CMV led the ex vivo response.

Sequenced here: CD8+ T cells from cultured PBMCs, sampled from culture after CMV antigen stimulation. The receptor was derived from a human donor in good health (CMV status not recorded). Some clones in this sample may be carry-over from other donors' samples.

The CDR3 loop reads CASSLSPGLGTEAFF. CDR3 bases: TGTGCCAGCAGCTTATCCCCCGGTCTTGGCACTGAAGCTTTCTTT. The chain couples TRBV11-2 to TRBJ1-1, with D uncertain. The V end was cut by 2 bases, the J end by 4 bases, with 14 bases between. In germline, CDR1 is SGHAT, CDR2 FQNNGV. The CDR3 consists of 15 residues.